This T cell receptor (beta chain) was captured in a study of T cell responses to AZD1222 COVID-19 vaccine. Study findings and constraints: Spike-specific TCRs gained breadth and depth after people received two AZD1222 doses. Clonal diversity was possibly underestimated, and white British individuals and females predominated among donors.

About this clone: The antigen is not known.

There are 15 residues in the CDR3. Germline V gene lookup returns CDR1 LNHNV and CDR2 YYDKDF (reference sequence). Trimming at V came to 5 bases and at J to 2 bases, leaving 5 bases not matched to a gene. The table came from immunoSEQ multiplex PCR; TCRdb's copy has only in-frame clones and leaves some out. This table has roughly 120,000 clones, approximately 90% appearing once. The sample in question was peripheral blood, obtained on day 0 of AZD1222 vaccination. The chain joins TRBV15 to TRBJ1-5, with 8 bases aligning to TRBD1. This TCR came from an adult in good health. The CDR3 DNA sequence: TGTGCCACCAGCGGGATGGGACAGGGCAATCAGCCCCAGCATTTT. Protein sequence: CATSGMGQGNQPQHF.